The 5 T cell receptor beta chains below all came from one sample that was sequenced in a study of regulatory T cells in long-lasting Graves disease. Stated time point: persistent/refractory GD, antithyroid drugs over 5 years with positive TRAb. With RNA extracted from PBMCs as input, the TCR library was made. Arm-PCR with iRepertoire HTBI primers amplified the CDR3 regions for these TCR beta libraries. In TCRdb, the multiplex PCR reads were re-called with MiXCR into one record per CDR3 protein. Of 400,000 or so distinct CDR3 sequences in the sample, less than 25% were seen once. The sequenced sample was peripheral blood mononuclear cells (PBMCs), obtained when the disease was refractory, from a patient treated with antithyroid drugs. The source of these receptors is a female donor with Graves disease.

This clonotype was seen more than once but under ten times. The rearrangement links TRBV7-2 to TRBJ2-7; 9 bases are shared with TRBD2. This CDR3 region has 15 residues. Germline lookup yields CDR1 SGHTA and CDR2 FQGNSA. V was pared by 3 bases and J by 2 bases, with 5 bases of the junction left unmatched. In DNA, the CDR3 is TGTGCCAGCAGCTTGAGGGCTAGCGGGACCTACGAGCAGTACTTC. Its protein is CASSLRASGTYEQYF.

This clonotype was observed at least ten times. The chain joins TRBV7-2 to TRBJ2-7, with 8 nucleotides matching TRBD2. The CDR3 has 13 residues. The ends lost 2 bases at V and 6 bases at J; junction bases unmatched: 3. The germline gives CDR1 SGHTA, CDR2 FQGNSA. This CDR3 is CASSLPGGLEQYF. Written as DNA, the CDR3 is TGTGCCAGCAGCTTACCGGGAGGGCTCGAGCAGTACTTC.

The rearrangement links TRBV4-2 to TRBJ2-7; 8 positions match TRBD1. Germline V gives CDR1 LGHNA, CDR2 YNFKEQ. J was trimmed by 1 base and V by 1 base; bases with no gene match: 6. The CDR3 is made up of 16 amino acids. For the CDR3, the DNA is TGTGCCAGCAGCCAAGTGTGGACAGGGACTTCCTACGAGCAGTACTTC. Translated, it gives CASSQVWTGTSYEQYF.

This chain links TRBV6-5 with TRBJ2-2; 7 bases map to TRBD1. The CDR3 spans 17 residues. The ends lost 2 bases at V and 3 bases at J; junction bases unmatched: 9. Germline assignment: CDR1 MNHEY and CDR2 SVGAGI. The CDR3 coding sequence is TGTGCCAGCAGTTACCCAAGACAGGGTATAGACACCGGGGAGCTGTTTTTT. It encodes CASSYPRQGIDTGELFF.

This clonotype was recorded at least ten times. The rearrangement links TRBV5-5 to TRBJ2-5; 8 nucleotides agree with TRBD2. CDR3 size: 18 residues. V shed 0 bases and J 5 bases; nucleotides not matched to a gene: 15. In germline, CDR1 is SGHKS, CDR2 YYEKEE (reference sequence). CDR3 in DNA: TGTGCCAGCAGCTTGGGGCGCCGGCACGGGAGGGGAGAGGAGACCCAGTACTTC. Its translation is CASSLGRRHGRGEETQYF.